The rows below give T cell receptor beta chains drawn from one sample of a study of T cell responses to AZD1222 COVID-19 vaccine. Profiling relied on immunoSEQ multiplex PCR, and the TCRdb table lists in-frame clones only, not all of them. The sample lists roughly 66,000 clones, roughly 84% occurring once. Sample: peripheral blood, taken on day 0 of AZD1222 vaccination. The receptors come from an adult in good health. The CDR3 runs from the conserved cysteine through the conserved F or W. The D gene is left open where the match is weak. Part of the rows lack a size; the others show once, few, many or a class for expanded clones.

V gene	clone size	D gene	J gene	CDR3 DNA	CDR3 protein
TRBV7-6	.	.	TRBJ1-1	TGTGCCAGCAGCAATCCTGTTAACAGCGAAGCTTTCTTT	CASSNPVNSEAFF
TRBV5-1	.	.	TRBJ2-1	TGCGCCAGCAGCTTGGGTGGGGAGCAGAGACGGTTCTTC	CASSLGGEQRRFF
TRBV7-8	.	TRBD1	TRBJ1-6	TGTGCCAGCAGCCAAATAGGACAGGGAGGTTTTAATTCACCCCTCCACTTT	CASSQIGQGGFNSPLHF
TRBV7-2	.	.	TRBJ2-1	TGTGCCAGCAGTTACGCGGGCCTCAATGAGCAGTTCTTC	CASSYAGLNEQFF
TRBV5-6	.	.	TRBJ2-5	TGTGCCAGCAGGGATCAATTCGGACGAGTCGCGGAGACCCAGTACTTC	CASRDQFGRVAETQYF
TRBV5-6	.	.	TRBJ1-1	TGTGCCAGCAGCTTGGGGGGAGAAGCTTTCTTT	CASSLGGEAFF
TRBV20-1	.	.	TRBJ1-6	TGCAGTGCTAGTGGGGGGCTCGGAGCACCCCTCCACTTT	CSASGGLGAPLHF
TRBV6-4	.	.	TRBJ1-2	TGTGCCAGCAGTGACGATGTGAGTCCCAGAGGGAGCTACACCTTC	CASSDDVSPRGSYTF
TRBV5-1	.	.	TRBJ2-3	TGCGCCAGCAGCTTGGTACCCAGCACAGATACGCAGTATTTT	CASSLVPSTDTQYF
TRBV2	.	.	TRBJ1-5	TGTGCCAGCAGTGAAAACGGGGGACGTAGCAATCAGCCCCAGCATTTT	CASSENGGRSNQPQHF
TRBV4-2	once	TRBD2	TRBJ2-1	TGTGCCAGCAGCCAAGGAGAAGCGGGGGACTACAATGAGCAGTTCTTC	CASSQGEAGDYNEQFF
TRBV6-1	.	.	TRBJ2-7	TGTGCCAGCAGTGAAGCAGCCTTCTACGAGCAGTACTTC	CASSEAAFYEQYF
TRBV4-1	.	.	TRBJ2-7	TGCGCCAGCAGCCAAAGGACTACCGTCGGTGAGCAGTACTTC	CASSQRTTVGEQYF
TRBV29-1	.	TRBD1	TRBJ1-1	TGCAGCGTTGCAGGGGGGGGCATGAACACTGAAGCTTTCTTT	CSVAGGGMNTEAFF
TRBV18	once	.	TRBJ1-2	TGTGCCAGCTCACCGGGGGGACCCAAACTTAAAGGTGGCTACACCTTC	CASSPGGPKLKGGYTF
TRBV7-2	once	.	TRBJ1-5	TGTGCCAGCAGTCCCACAGGGAATCAGCCCCAGCATTTT	CASSPTGNQPQHF
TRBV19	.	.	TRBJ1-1	TGTGCCAGTAGTACGACGGGAGGGATGAACACTGAAGCTTTCTTT	CASSTTGGMNTEAFF
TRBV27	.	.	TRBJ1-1	TGTGCCAGCAGTCCCCTCTCCGGACCTGTGGTTACTGAAGCTTTCTTT	CASSPLSGPVVTEAFF
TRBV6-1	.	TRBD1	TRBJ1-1	TGTGCCAGCAGGCCGACAGGGGGAAACACTGAAGCTTTCTTT	CASRPTGGNTEAFF
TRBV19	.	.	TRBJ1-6	TGTGCCAGTAGTATCGGGTACAGGGAAAGCTCCTATAATTCACCCCTCCACTTT	CASSIGYRESSYNSPLHF
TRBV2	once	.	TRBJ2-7	TGTGCCAGCGAAAGGGCCCACTACGAGCAGTACTTC	CASERAHYEQYF
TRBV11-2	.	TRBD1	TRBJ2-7	TGTGCCAGCAGCTCAGGGGGCCACGAGCAGTACTTC	CASSSGGHEQYF
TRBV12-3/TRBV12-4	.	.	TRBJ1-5	TGTGCCAGCAGCACTGGCTCTCGGCCCCAGCATTTT	CASSTGSRPQHF
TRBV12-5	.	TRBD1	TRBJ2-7	TGTGCTAGTGGCCGGGACAGGGGGTTCCACGAGCAGTACTTC	CASGRDRGFHEQYF
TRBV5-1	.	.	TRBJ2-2	TGCGCCAGCAGCTTAGGGGAGTTGACCGGGGAGCTGTTTTTT	CASSLGELTGELFF
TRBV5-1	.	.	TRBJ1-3	TGCGCCAGCAGCTCTCCTGCAGGGACGGAGTTTACTGGAAACACCATATATTTT	CASSSPAGTEFTGNTIYF
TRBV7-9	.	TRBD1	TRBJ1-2	TGTGCCAGCAGCTTCGACAGGGATTCTAACGGCTACACCTTC	CASSFDRDSNGYTF
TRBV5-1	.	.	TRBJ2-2	TGCGCCAGCAGCCTCGGTTGGCAGGGGAACACCGGGGAGCTGTTTTTT	CASSLGWQGNTGELFF
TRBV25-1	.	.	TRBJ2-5	TGTGCCAGCACCTGGGGGGGGGCAGGCTTAGAGACCCAGTACTTC	CASTWGGAGLETQYF
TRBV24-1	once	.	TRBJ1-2	TGTGCCACCAGTGATCAACAGGGAGATGGCTACACCTTC	CATSDQQGDGYTF
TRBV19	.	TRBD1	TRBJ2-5	TGTGCCAGTGGCCGATACACCGGGACAGCCCAAGAGACCCAGTACTTC	CASGRYTGTAQETQYF
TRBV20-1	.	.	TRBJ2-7	TGCAGTGCTAGTTATAGGGGGAAAAGAACCTACGAGCAGTACTTC	CSASYRGKRTYEQYF
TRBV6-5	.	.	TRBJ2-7	TGTGCCAGCAGTTACCAGTTTCGGGGGACCTCCTACGAGCAGTACTTC	CASSYQFRGTSYEQYF
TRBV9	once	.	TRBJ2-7	TGTGCCAGCATCACACCAGGCGGTGGGCCCTACGAGCAGTACTTC	CASITPGGGPYEQYF
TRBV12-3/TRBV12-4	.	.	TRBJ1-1	TGTGCCAGCAGAACCTCGACCCACACTGAAGCTTTCTTT	CASRTSTHTEAFF
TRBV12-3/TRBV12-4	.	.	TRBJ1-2	TGTGCCAGCAGTTTAGTGGTGGGTGGCTACACCTTC	CASSLVVGGYTF
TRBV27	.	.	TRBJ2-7	TGTGCCAGCAGTTCCCCCGGGACCCCCACAAACGAGCAGTACTTC	CASSSPGTPTNEQYF
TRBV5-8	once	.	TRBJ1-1	TGTGCCAGCAGCAACCCCGGCGGCCCCAAGTCCGGTGAAGCTTTCTTT	CASSNPGGPKSGEAFF
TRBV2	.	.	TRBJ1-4	TGTGCCAGCAGCCCGACAAATTATGAAAAACTGTTTTTT	CASSPTNYEKLFF
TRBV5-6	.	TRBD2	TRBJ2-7	TGTGCCAGCAGCGGCTCGGGACTAGCGGGTCGTTCCTACGAGCAGTACTTC	CASSGSGLAGRSYEQYF
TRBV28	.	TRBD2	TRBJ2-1	TGTGCCAGCACCGGGGGGAGCTTTCAGAATGAGCAGTTCTTC	CASTGGSFQNEQFF
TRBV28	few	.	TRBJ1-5	TGTGCCAGCCGCGGGGGAGGGTTGGGCAATCAGCCCCAGCATTTT	CASRGGGLGNQPQHF
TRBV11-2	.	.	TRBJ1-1	TGTGCCAGCAGCTTTGGACAGAACACTGAAGCTTTCTTT	CASSFGQNTEAFF
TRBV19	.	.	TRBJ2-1	TGTGCCAGTAGTATAGCGCGCTCCTACAATGAGCAGTTCTTC	CASSIARSYNEQFF
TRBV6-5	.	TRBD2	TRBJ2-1	TGTGCCAGCAGACCCGGACTAGCGGGGTTGAATGAGCAGTTCTTC	CASRPGLAGLNEQFF